The 18 T cell receptor beta chains reported below all come from one sample, sequenced in a study of cytomegalovirus exposure and HLA in healthy donors. The PCR made use of 60 Vbeta and 13 Jbeta primers. Only in-frame clones appear in the TCRdb table, and some are missing; sequencing was by immunoSEQ multiplex PCR. In all, the sample yields about 190,000 clones. The material sequenced was PBMCs. These receptors were collected from a man aged 30 to 39 in good health and CMV-seronegative.

The rearrangement uses TRBV19 and TRBJ1-6, with 9 positions matching TRBD1. Germline loops: CDR1 LNHDA, CDR2 SQIVND (reference sequence). This CDR3 has 14 amino acids. The trim removed 7 bases at V and 10 bases at J, leaving 8 bases unmatched. CDR3 nucleotides: TGTGCCAGTACCCTGGGACAGGGTGGGTCACCCCTCCACTTT. This codes for CASTLGQGGSPLHF.

The genes are TRBV7-7 and TRBJ2-5; 15 nucleotides match TRBD2. CDR1 is SSHAT and CDR2 is FNYEAQ in the germline V gene (reference sequence). This CDR3 has 16 amino acids. The V and J ends lost 3 bases and 5 bases, in that order; junction bases with no gene match: 4. CDR3 amino acids: CASSLGLAGGRETQYF. CDR3 DNA sequence: TGTGCCAGCAGCTTGGGACTAGCGGGAGGTCGGGAGACCCAGTACTTC.

The chain recombines TRBV19 with TRBJ2-7; unclear D gene. V was trimmed by 6 bases and J by 0 bases, leaving 12 bases between them. Germline loops: CDR1 LNHDA, CDR2 SQIVND (reference sequence). The CDR3 runs to 14 residues. CDR3 sequence: CASRPTGSSYEQYF. CDR3 nucleotide sequence: TGTGCCAGTAGACCGACCGGGTCCTCCTACGAGCAGTACTTC. Filled out from reference TRBV19 and TRBJ2-7, the complete variable domain reads DGGITQSPKYLFRKEGQNVTLSCEQNLNHDAMYWYRQDPGQGLRLIYYSQIVNDFQKGDIAEGYSVSREKKESFPLTVTSAQKNPTAFYLCASRPTGSSYEQYFGPGTRLTVT.

This CDR3 is CSVYRVGTEAFF. The CDR3 DNA is TGCAGCGTATACAGGGTTGGAACTGAAGCTTTCTTT. The V call is TRBV29-1, the J call TRBJ1-1, with D perhaps matching TRBD1 (6 bases). V was trimmed by 6 bases and J by 5 bases, leaving 13 bases between them. Per germline, CDR1 SQVTM and CDR2 ANQGSEA. The CDR3 length is 12 residues.

The chain employs TRBV7-2 and TRBJ2-7, with D maybe TRBD2 (7 bases). This CDR3 has 12 residues. V dropped 1 base and J dropped 12 bases, with 13 bases sitting between them. Germline V gives CDR1 SGHTA, CDR2 FQGNSA. The CDR3 region is CASSLGGGGRYF. The CDR3 nucleotides read TGTGCCAGCAGCTTAGGGGGCGGGGGCCGGTACTTC.

The rearrangement joins TRBV27 to TRBJ2-1, with 14 bases fitting TRBD2. V gave up 5 bases and J gave up 7 bases; unmatched junction bases: 7. This CDR3 region has 16 residues. Looked up from germline, CDR1 is MNHEY and CDR2 is SMNVEV (reference sequence). CDR3: CASSPRLAGGPNEQFF. CDR3 nucleotides: TGTGCCAGCAGTCCAAGACTAGCGGGAGGGCCGAATGAGCAGTTCTTC.

The chain recombines TRBV25-1 with TRBJ2-2; TRBD2 is a possible D gene (5 bases). V lost 6 bases to trimming and J lost 9 bases, with 14 bases between them. The CDR3 covers 13 residues. Germline V gene sequence: CDR1 MGHDK, CDR2 SYGVNS. The DNA for the CDR3 is TGTGCCAGCAGCAAAGTAACCGGGAGGGAGCTGTTTTTT. Its protein product is CASSKVTGRELFF.

The V call is TRBV2, the J call TRBJ2-3, with TRBD2 matching 7 bases. In germline, CDR1 is SNHLY, CDR2 FYNNEI. V was clipped by 11 bases and J by 2 bases; unmatched bases: 4. The CDR3 runs to 12 residues. CDR3 in amino acids: CAGGTTTDTQYF. The CDR3 coding sequence is TGTGCCGGAGGGACTACCACAGATACGCAGTATTTT. Full variable domain (rest looked up from reference TRBV2 and TRBJ2-3): EPEVTQTPSHQVTQMGQEVILRCVPISNHLYFYWYRQILGQKVEFLVSFYNNEISEKSEIFDDQFSVERPDGSNFTLKIRSTKLEDSAMYFCAGGTTTDTQYFGPGTRLTVL.

The rearrangement joins TRBV6-6 to TRBJ1-5; D not resolved. V was cut by 2 bases and J by 4 bases, with 9 bases left in between. This CDR3 region has 14 residues. Germline V gene data show CDR1 as MNHNY and CDR2 as SVGAGI (reference sequence). CDR3 residues: CASSYRGYNQPQHF. In DNA form, the CDR3 reads TGTGCCAGCAGTTACAGAGGGTATAATCAGCCCCAGCATTTT.

The chain joins TRBV5-1 to TRBJ2-3, with a possible D match to TRBD1 (5 bases). The CDR3 is 15 amino acids. Between the trimmed V and J ends, which lost 1 base and 1 base, there was a span of 10 bases. The V gene's germline CDR1 is SGHRS and CDR2 YFSETQ. The DNA for the CDR3 is TGCGCCAGCAGCTTGCAGGGAACCCGCACAGATACGCAGTATTTT. Protein: CASSLQGTRTDTQYF.

The chain couples TRBV18 to TRBJ1-4, with 7 bases matching TRBD1. Germline CDR1 reads KGHSH; CDR2 reads LQKENI. V trimming: 4 bases; J trimming: 8 bases; junction bases outside the gene matches: 13. The CDR3 totals 16 residues. The CDR3 DNA reads as TGTGCCAGCTCACGAGACAGGGCCCTTGTGCACGAAAAACTGTTTTTT. Its translation is CASSRDRALVHEKLFF.

CDR3 loop: CASSLFPPSTDTQYF. The CDR3 coding sequence is TGTGCCAGCAGTTTATTCCCTCCTAGCACAGATACGCAGTATTTT. This sequence joins TRBV27 and TRBJ2-3; D is uncertain. The CDR3 length is 15 residues. Germline V lookup: CDR1 MNHEY, CDR2 SMNVEV (reference sequence). The V end was cut by 1 base, the J end by 0 bases, with 8 bases between.

With regard to this clone: The sample has other DNA sequences that encode this CDR3 too. The chain carries TRBV4-1 and TRBJ2-6, with 8 bases that match TRBD1. The CDR3 has 16 amino acids. The trim removed 2 bases at V and 0 bases at J, leaving 0 bases unmatched. Germline V lookup: CDR1 MGHRA, CDR2 YSYEKL. As DNA, the CDR3 is TGCGCCAGCAGCCAACAGGGGGCCTCTGGGGCCAACGTCCTGACTTTC. It specifies CASSQQGASGANVLTF.

V usage is TRBV7-8 and J usage is TRBJ2-7; 13 nucleotides align to TRBD2. Germline loops: CDR1 SGHVS, CDR2 FQNEAQ. V trimming: 4 bases; J trimming: 4 bases; junction bases outside the gene matches: 10. The CDR3 is 17 residues long. The CDR3, as DNA: TGTGCCAGCAGCTCCCGGACAAGGACTAGCGGGAGTTACGAGCAGTACTTC. It specifies CASSSRTRTSGSYEQYF. The full variable domain, in which reference TRBV7-8 and TRBJ2-7 provide the parts outside the CDR3, is GAGVSQSPRYKVAKRGQDVALRCDPISGHVSLFWYQQALGQGPEFLTYFQNEAQLDKSGLPSDRFFAERPEGSVSTLKIQRTQQEDSAVYLCASSSRTRTSGSYEQYFGPGTRLTVT.

V usage is TRBV18 and J usage is TRBJ1-5; D is ambiguous. With 0 bases removed from V and 3 bases from J, the gap between germline ends came to 9 bases. Germline V CDR1 and CDR2: KGHSH, LQKENI. The CDR3 extends over 15 amino acids. DNA of the CDR3: TGTGCCAGCTCACCACCCCCTAGAACCAATCAGCCCCAGCATTTT. Translated, it gives CASSPPPRTNQPQHF.

This rearrangement joins TRBV5-6 to TRBJ2-2, with D perhaps matching TRBD2 (6 bases). In germline, CDR1 is SGHDT, CDR2 YYEEEE. Trimming stripped 3 bases from V and 6 bases from J, with 15 bases between. This CDR3 comprises 15 residues. CDR3 protein: CASSWVGGSAGELFF. CDR3 in DNA: TGTGCCAGCAGCTGGGTCGGGGGATCCGCCGGGGAGCTGTTTTTT.

The rearrangement uses TRBV4-3 and TRBJ1-2; 8 bases map to TRBD1. The CDR3 has 14 amino acids. Germline V gene sequence: CDR1 LGHNA, CDR2 YSLEER. The V segment lost 1 base and the J segment 4 bases; nucleotides outside the gene matches: 2. The CDR3 is CASSQADRGYGYTF. CDR3 nucleotides: TGCGCCAGCAGCCAAGCCGACAGGGGCTATGGCTACACCTTC.

The chain carries TRBV2 and TRBJ1-3, with D perhaps TRBD1 (5 bases). The CDR3 contains 13 residues. Trimming pared 5 bases from V and 4 bases from J, leaving 9 bases between. Germline values: CDR1 SNHLY, CDR2 FYNNEI. In DNA form, the CDR3 reads TGTGCCAGCAGTCCGGGGGAAGGAAACACCATATATTTT. Translation: CASSPGEGNTIYF. The full variable domain, completed using reference TRBV2 and TRBJ1-3, is EPEVTQTPSHQVTQMGQEVILRCVPISNHLYFYWYRQILGQKVEFLVSFYNNEISEKSEIFDDQFSVERPDGSNFTLKIRSTKLEDSAMYFCASSPGEGNTIYFGEGSWLTVV.